The clone carrying this TCR beta chain was recorded a few times. No antigen is known for it. These data come from a study of radiation and T cells in renal cell carcinoma. Whole-study findings and limits: Sampling covered only roughly 0.91 g of each tumor. Top tumor clonotypes rose in blood 2 weeks post-radiation, then contracted.

Data came from immunoSEQ multiplex PCR; TCRdb stores just in-frame clones and leaves some out. The profile shows fewer than 15,000 clones, 25% to 35% of them singletons. Treatment: 15 Gy SBRT to primary tumor, nephrectomy 4 weeks later. Material: tumor tissue, obtained from a patient whose treatment included radiotherapy and nephrectomy. This TCR derives from a man aged 60 to 69 with renal cell carcinoma.

The DNA of the CDR3 is TGCGCCAGCTCCAAGGAGGGGCCTGAGCAGTTCTTC. This gives the protein CASSKEGPEQFF. This chain uses TRBV5-1 with TRBJ2-1, with D perhaps TRBD2 (6 bases). Germline V gene sequence: CDR1 SGHRS, CDR2 YFSETQ. CDR3 size: 12 residues. Between the trimmed V and J ends, which lost 7 bases and 9 bases, there was a span of 14 bases.